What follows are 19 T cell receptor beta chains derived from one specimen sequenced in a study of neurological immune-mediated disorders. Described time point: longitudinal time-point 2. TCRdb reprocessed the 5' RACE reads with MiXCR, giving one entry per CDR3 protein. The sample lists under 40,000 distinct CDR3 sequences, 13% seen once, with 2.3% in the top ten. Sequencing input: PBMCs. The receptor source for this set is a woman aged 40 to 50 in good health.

For the CDR3, the DNA is TGCGCCAGCAGCTCGCCCCTCACAGATACGCAGTATTTT. Residues: CASSSPLTDTQYF. This sequence joins TRBV5-1 and TRBJ2-3; no definite D call. V was cut by 3 bases and J by 2 bases, with 7 bases left in between. There are 13 residues in the CDR3. Germline-derived CDR1 and CDR2 are SGHRS and YFSETQ.

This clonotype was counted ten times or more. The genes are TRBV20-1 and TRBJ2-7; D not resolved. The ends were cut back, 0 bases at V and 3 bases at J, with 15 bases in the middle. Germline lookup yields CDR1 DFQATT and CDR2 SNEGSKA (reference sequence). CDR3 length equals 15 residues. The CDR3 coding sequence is TGCAGTGCTAGAGATCCTAGACCGACACACTACGAGCAGTACTTC. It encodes CSARDPRPTHYEQYF.

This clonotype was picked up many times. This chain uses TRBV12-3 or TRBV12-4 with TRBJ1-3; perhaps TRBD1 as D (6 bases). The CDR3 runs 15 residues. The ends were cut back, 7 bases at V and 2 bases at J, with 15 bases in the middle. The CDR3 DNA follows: TGTGCCAGCACGGTACAGGGCATTCCTGGAAACACCATATATTTT. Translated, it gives CASTVQGIPGNTIYF.

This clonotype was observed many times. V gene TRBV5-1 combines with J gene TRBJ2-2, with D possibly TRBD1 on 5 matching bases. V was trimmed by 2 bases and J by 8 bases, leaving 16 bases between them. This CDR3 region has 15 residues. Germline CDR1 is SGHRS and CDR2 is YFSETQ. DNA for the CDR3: TGCGCCAGCAGCTTAATCCAGGGCGTCGGAGGGGAGCTGTTTTTT. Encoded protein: CASSLIQGVGGELFF.

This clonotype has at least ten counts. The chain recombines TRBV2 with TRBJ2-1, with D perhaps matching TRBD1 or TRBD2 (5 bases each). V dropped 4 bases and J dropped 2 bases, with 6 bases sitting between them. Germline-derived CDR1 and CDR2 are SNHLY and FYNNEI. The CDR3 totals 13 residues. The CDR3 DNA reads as TGTGCCAGCAGTGGGGGACCCTACAATGAGCAGTTCTTC. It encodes CASSGGPYNEQFF.

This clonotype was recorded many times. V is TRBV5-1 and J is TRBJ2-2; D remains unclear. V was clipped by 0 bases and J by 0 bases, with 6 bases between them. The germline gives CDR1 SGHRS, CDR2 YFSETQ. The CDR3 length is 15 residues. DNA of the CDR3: TGCGCCAGCAGCTTGGGGGTTCCGAACACCGGGGAGCTGTTTTTT. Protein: CASSLGVPNTGELFF.

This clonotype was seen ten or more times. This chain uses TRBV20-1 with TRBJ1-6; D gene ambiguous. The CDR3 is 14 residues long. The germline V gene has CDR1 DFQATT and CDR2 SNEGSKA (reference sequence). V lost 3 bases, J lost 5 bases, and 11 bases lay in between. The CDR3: CSASDLKDNSPLHF. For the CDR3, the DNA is TGCAGTGCTAGCGACCTTAAGGATAATTCACCCCTCCACTTT.

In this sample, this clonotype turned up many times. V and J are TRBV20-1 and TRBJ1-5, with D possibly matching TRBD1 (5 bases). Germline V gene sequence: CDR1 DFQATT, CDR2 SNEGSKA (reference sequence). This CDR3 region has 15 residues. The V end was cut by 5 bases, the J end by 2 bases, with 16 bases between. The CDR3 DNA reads TGCAGTGCTGTCGACCAGGGTTTCGGCAATCAGCCCCAGCATTTT. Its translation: CSAVDQGFGNQPQHF.

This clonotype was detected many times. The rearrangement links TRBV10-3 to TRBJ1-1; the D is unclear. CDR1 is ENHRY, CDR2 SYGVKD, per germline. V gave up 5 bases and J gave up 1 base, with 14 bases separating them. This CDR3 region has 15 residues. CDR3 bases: TGTGCCATCAGTCACACCGGAGGGAAGAACACTGAAGCTTTCTTT. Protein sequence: CAISHTGGKNTEAFF.

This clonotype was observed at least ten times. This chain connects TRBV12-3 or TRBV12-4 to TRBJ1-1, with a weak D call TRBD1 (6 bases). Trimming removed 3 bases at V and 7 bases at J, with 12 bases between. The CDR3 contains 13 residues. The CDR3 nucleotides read TGTGCCAGCAGTTTGATAGGGGGACGTGAAGCTTTCTTT. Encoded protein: CASSLIGGREAFF.

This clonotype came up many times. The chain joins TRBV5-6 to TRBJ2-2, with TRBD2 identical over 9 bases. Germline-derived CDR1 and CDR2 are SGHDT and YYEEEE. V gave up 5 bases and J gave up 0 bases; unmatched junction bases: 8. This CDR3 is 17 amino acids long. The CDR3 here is CASSMGLAGTNTGELFF. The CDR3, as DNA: TGTGCCAGCAGTATGGGGCTAGCGGGGACGAACACCGGGGAGCTGTTTTTT.

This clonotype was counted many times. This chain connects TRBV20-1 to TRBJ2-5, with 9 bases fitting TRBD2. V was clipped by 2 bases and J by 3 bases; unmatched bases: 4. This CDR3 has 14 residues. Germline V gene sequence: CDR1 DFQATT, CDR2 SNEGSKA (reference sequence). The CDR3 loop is CSARPASGEETQYF. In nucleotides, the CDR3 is TGCAGTGCTAGACCGGCTAGCGGGGAAGAGACCCAGTACTTC.

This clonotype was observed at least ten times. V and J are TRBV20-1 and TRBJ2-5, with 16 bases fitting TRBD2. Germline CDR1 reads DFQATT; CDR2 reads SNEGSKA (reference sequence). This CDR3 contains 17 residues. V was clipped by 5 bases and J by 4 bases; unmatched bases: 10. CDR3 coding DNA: TGCAGTGCTCCGACGCCGGGACTAGCGGGAGGGCCAGAGACCCAGTACTTC. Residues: CSAPTPGLAGGPETQYF.

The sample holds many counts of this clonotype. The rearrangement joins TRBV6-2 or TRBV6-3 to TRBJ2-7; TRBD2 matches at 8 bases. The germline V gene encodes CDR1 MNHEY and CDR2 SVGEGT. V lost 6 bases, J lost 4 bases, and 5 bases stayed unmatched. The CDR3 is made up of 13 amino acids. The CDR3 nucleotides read TGTGCCAGCAGCGAGCGGGAGACGTACGAGCAGTACTTC. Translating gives CASSERETYEQYF.

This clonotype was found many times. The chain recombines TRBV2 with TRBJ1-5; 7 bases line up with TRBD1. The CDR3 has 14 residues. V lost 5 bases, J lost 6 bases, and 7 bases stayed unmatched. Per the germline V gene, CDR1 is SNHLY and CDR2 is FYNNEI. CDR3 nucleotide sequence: TGTGCCAGCAGTCTAACAGGGGCGGCTCAGCCCCAGCATTTT. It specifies CASSLTGAAQPQHF.

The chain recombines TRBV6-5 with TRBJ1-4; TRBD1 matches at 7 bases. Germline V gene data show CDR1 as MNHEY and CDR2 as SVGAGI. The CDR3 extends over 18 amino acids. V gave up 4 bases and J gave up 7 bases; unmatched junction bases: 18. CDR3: CASSSSIFQGDTSEKLFF. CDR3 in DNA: TGTGCCAGCAGTTCCTCAATTTTCCAGGGGGATACGAGTGAAAAACTGTTTTTT.

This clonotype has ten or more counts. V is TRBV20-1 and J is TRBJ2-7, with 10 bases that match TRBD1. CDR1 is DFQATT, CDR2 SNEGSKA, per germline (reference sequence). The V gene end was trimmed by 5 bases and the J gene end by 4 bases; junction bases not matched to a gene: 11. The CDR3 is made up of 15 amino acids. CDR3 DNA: TGCAGTGCTCGGCTCGGGACAGGGGTAGGGTACGAGCAGTACTTC. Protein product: CSARLGTGVGYEQYF.

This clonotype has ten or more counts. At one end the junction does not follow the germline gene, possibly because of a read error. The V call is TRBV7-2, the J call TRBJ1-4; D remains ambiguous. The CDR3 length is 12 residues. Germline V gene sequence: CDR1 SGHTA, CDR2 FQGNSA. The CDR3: CASSLASEKLFF. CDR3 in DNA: TGTGCCAGCAGCCTAGCAAGTGAAAAACTGTTTTTT.

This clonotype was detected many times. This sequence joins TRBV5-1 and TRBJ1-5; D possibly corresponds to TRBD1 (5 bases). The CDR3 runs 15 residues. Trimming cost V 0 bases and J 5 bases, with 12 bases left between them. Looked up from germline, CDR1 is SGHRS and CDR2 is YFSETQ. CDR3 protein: CASSLENRFDQPQHF. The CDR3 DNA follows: TGCGCCAGCAGCTTGGAGAACAGGTTCGATCAGCCCCAGCATTTT.